Listed here is a single T cell receptor beta chain. This clone was counted a single time. Its antigen specificity is not known. No base qualities exist here, and no much larger clone lies one base off it. Participants in the prospective study were enrolled through a virtual design, were aged 18 to 89 years, and lived in approximately 24 United States geographic areas. In the prospective study, cohorts were assigned on the basis of participant-reported clinical history obtained from a screening survey and a study questionnaire. Recovered participants in ImmuneRACE Cohort 3 were defined as having two consecutive negative NP/OP PCR tests, clearance from a healthcare professional, or resolution of symptoms. In the prospective study, whole blood, serum and a nasopharyngeal or oropharyngeal swab were collected from each participant by mobile phlebotomists. Prospective study participants could optionally give additional blood draws and questionnaires over an approximately two-month period. Blood samples from the prospective study were shipped frozen or at room temperature prior to DNA extraction.

The cysteine opens and the phenylalanine closes a CDR3 of 14 amino acids. The only DNA kept is the CDR3, 42 bases in frame from the first base. Via the germline V gene (reference sequence), CDR1 is MNHEY and CDR2 SMNVEV. V loses 2 bases, J loses 1 base, and the germline ends lie 8 bases apart. This sample was taken from a study of blood T cell repertoires in COVID-19 (dated by TCRdb to 2020 to 2022). Describing the broader study: The collaborator samples originated in the United States, Italy and Spain and spanned the acute and convalescent phases of COVID-19. The material from the prospective study consisted of cDNA or gDNA derived from T cells, B-cell-depleted T cells, or PBMCs. The dataset comprised deeply sampled blood TCRbeta repertoires from subjects exposed to, actively infected with, or recovered from COVID-19. The repertoires were released in a freely available public database intended as a resource for research on the immune response to SARS-CoV-2. Samples came from the ongoing ImmuneRACE study (first 160 participants) plus 1,254 subjects from 6 global collaborators. Nearly every sample came with metadata listing a de-identified subject ID, COVID-19 status, age in years and sex. HLA class I and class II types, where available, came from metadata supplied by the sample provider rather than from assay-based typing. General findings and caveats noted by the study authors: The amount of clinical and demographic metadata varied by source and participant and was provided uncurated.

TCRbeta CDR3 regions were amplified from genomic DNA by means of the immunoSEQ Assay, a bias-controlled multiplex PCR. The authors processed their data as follows. Nucleated cell counts per sample were estimated from amplification of reference gene primers within the assay. To quantify the absolute abundance of each unique TCRbeta CDR3 rearrangement, sequence reads were collapsed and filtered. Productive Simpson clonality was computed per sample as the square root of Simpson's diversity index over productive rearrangements. What TCRdb holds here is the immuneACCESS table cut down to in-frame rearrangements. Part of the clones is not present; checked against another copy, under half of the missing clones reflect an unresolved V gene, and the others are unexplained. Clonal size and the V and J genes are those of that table, whereas D and trimming came from the DNA. The table for this sample lists about 280,000 clones; around 85% of them were counted only once. The ten largest clones take up under 3% of the sample.

This clonotype was sampled from a woman aged 45-60 years who had recovered from COVID-19. The sample comprised PBMCs or T cells enriched from blood (not recorded which). This chain is built from TRBV27 and TRBJ2-5, and perhaps TRBD2 as D gene, on 5 matching bases. The DNA is TGTGCCAGCAGTTTACGAACTAGCCAAGAGACCCAGTACTTC. Its translation reads: CASSLRTSQETQYF.